This TCR beta chain is drawn from a study of graft-versus-host responses after intestinal transplantation. About the research overall: Among the recipients, all got anti-thymocyte globulin induction and then tacrolimus and steroids for 2 to 3 years. Study-wide findings and caveats: GvH clones appeared in recipient marrow, some first in ileum or blood. Clonal ratios of graft-versus-host to host-versus-graft in allografts were high for patients exhibiting graft-donor T cell macrochimerism.

The data were produced by immunoSEQ multiplex PCR, yet TCRdb's version contains in-frame clones alone and is incomplete. The data contain around 130,000 clones, around 94% of them singletons. Turning to this clone: Its antigen remains unidentified.

The V gene end was trimmed by 3 bases and the J gene end by 2 bases; junction bases not matched to a gene: 11. CDR1 is WNHNN and CDR2 is SYGVQD in the germline V gene (reference sequence). This CDR3 spans 18 amino acids. The origin of this receptor is a human donor who received an intestinal transplant. The gene calls are TRBV10-1 and TRBJ2-1; 9 bases line up with TRBD2. The material was unstimulated CD4+ T cells sorted from spleen or lymph node cells, obtained before intestinal transplant. CDR3 DNA: TGCGCCAGCAGTGACCTTCGTTCGACTAGCGGAGCCTACAATGAGCAGTTCTTC. It codes for CASSDLRSTSGAYNEQFF.